This T cell receptor (beta chain) was found in a study of identical twins. Findings of the study overall: Analyses of zero insertions could be partly confounded by invariant MAIT and iNKT cells.

This clonotype was picked up many times. Antigen: not known. Healthy Caucasians, and only they, were the donors. In TCRdb, the 5' RACE reads were re-called with MiXCR into one record per CDR3 protein. The sample lists about 530,000 distinct CDR3 sequences, approximately 20% occurring once. CDR3 length equals 13 residues. In germline, CDR1 is SNHLY, CDR2 FYNNEI. V was trimmed by 5 bases and J by 2 bases, leaving 8 bases between them. In addition, the sample was reused for a study of yellow fever vaccine responses in identical twins.

V usage is TRBV2 and J usage is TRBJ2-3; no clear D gene. The sequence derives from a woman aged 18 to 35 in good health. The sample consisted of CD4+ T cells sorted from blood. CDR3 sequence reads: CASSFRVTDTQYF. CDR3 bases: TGTGCCAGCAGTTTCCGAGTCACAGATACGCAGTATTTT. Full variable domain (outside the CDR3, taken from reference TRBV2 and TRBJ2-3): EPEVTQTPSHQVTQMGQEVILRCVPISNHLYFYWYRQILGQKVEFLVSFYNNEISEKSEIFDDQFSVERPDGSNFTLKIRSTKLEDSAMYFCASSFRVTDTQYFGPGTRLTVL.